The following is a TCR beta chain sequence with its context. Its matching antigen is unknown. The source of the sample is a study of response to subunit inactivated influenza vaccine. Study-level results: The authors put forward the suggestion that each seasonal influenza vaccination may bring in only a limited number of new T cells.

TCRdb re-called the RT-PCR reads with MiXCR, one entry per CDR3 protein. The table shows 550,000 to 600,000 distinct CDR3 sequences, with 12% occurring only once. V was pared by 7 bases and J by 5 bases, with 19 bases of the junction left unmatched. This CDR3 is 17 amino acids long. Here the sequenced sample was PBMCs from blood, taken on the day of vaccination. The TCR originated in a man aged 50 or older who received an inactivated influenza vaccine. V and J are TRBV12-3 or TRBV12-4 and TRBJ2-7; 8 bases fit TRBD1. The CDR3: CASTIKPSRTGSDEQYF. For the CDR3, the DNA is TGTGCCAGCACCATAAAACCATCCAGGACAGGGAGCGACGAGCAGTACTTC.